Below are 18 T cell receptor beta chains sequenced from a single sample in a study of post-analysis software for immune sequencing data. These receptors are not linked to any known antigen. Study-level points and caveats: Controls showed lower frequencies than patients for roughly five TRBV segments, and TRBV5-6, TRBV5-1 and TRBV20-1 were among these.

TCR beta cDNA libraries had unique molecular identifiers. TCRdb redid the calling of the PCR reads with MiXCR, one entry per CDR3 protein. The data hold over 150,000 distinct CDR3 sequences, with roughly 30% observed a single time. The sample was blood. These TCRs come from a girl aged 10 to 17 with multiple sclerosis.

In this sample, this clonotype turned up many times. The V and J genes are TRBV14 and TRBJ2-7; tentatively, D is TRBD1 (6 bases). Germline lookup yields CDR1 SGHDN and CDR2 FVKESK. The V end was cut by 4 bases, the J end by 2 bases, with 15 bases between. The CDR3 spans 15 residues. The DNA of the CDR3 is TGTGCCAGCAGCCCTTTAACAGGGCCCCCCTACGAGCAGTACTTC. Protein product: CASSPLTGPPYEQYF.

This clonotype was seen more than once but under ten times. The DNA for the CDR3 is TGTGCCACCAGTGAGTTCGGGGGTGAGCAGTACTTC. Protein sequence: CATSEFGGEQYF. The gene calls are TRBV24-1 and TRBJ2-5; possible D gene TRBD2, 6 bases. Germline assignment: CDR1 KGHDR and CDR2 SFDVKD. This CDR3 has 12 residues. The V end lost 4 bases, the J end lost 11 bases, and 13 bases lay between the germline ends.

This clonotype was observed a handful of times. The gene calls are TRBV20-1 and TRBJ2-1; the match to TRBD2 covers 16 bases. The CDR3 runs to 17 residues. Losses at the gene ends were 3 bases for V and 7 bases for J; bases not matched to a gene: 9. Per germline, CDR1 DFQATT and CDR2 SNEGSKA (reference sequence). CDR3 residues: CSARAGTSGRALNEQFF. Written as DNA, the CDR3 is TGCAGTGCTAGGGCCGGGACTAGCGGGAGGGCCTTGAATGAGCAGTTCTTC.

Points on this clonotype: This may be a read error: a much more frequent sequence differs by one nucleotide. Because it lacks the conserved phenylalanine or tryptophan at the end, this CDR3 is likely a read error. This chain connects TRBV7-2 to TRBJ1-2; 9 bases fit TRBD1. CDR3 length: 15 amino acids. CDR1 is SGHTA, CDR2 FQGNSA, per germline. The ends lost 2 bases at V and 7 bases at J; junction bases unmatched: 8. The CDR3 loop is CASSLRTGALGGYTY. CDR3 DNA: TGTGCCAGCAGCTTACGGACAGGGGCGTTGGGTGGCTACACCTAC.

This clonotype has just one count. Just one base apart from a much larger clone, this may be a read error. This chain joins TRBV5-1 and TRBJ2-1; perhaps TRBD1 as D (7 bases). Germline V gene sequence: CDR1 SGHRS, CDR2 YFSETQ. The length of the CDR3 is 14 residues. The CDR3 loop reads CASSGGTAYNGQFF. The CDR3 bases are TGCGCCAGCAGCGGCGGGACAGCCTACAATGGGCAGTTCTTC.

In its sample, this clonotype was seen a few times. The V and J genes are TRBV5-1 and TRBJ2-1; TRBD2 aligns across 14 bases. Unmatched junction bases numbered 6, after V lost 3 bases and J lost 10 bases. CDR1 is SGHRS and CDR2 is YFSETQ in the germline V gene. CDR3 length: 15 amino acids. This chain's CDR3 is CASSSGLAGGLEQFF. The CDR3 nucleotides are TGCGCCAGCAGCTCAGGACTAGCGGGAGGTTTAGAGCAGTTCTTC.

This clonotype has a count of ten or more. The rearrangement links TRBV6-5 to TRBJ2-3, with 7 bases identical to TRBD2. The CDR3 runs to 18 residues. CDR1 and CDR2 (germline): MNHEY, SVGAGI. J lost 6 bases, V lost 4 bases, and 19 bases had no gene match. As DNA, the CDR3 is TGTGCCAGCAGTTCCCCTAGAGGTTCCGCGGGAGTCGGCGATACGCAGTATTTT. Its protein is CASSSPRGSAGVGDTQYF.

The CDR3 DNA sequence: TGTGCCAGCAGTGATCCAGGGGAGGACGAATTTTACGAGCAGTACTTC. It translates to CASSDPGEDEFYEQYF. The chain joins TRBV2 to TRBJ2-4; the D gene could be TRBD1 or TRBD2 (6 bases each). The J call may be wrong; the DNA end is better matched by TRBJ2-7. Germline V gene sequence: CDR1 SNHLY, CDR2 FYNNEI. The CDR3 sequence is 16 residues long.

The V call is TRBV14, the J call TRBJ2-5, with 7 positions matching TRBD2. CDR3 length equals 16 residues. CDR1 SGHDN and CDR2 FVKESK come from the germline V gene. With 3 bases clipped from V and 11 bases from J, the junction kept 18 bases outside the gene matches. The CDR3 region is CASSHRAGVGTDEQYF. The CDR3 bases are TGTGCCAGCAGCCACCGGGCGGGAGTGGGTACGGATGAGCAGTACTTC.

In regard to this clonotype: An end of the junction does not agree with germline; a read error may underlie this. V gene TRBV7-3 combines with J gene TRBJ2-1; 8 bases map to TRBD2. CDR1 is SGHTA, CDR2 FQGTGA, per germline. This CDR3 has 15 amino acids. CDR3: CASSHSGNSYNEQVF. The CDR3 coding sequence is TGTGCCAGCAGCCATAGCGGGAACTCCTACAATGAGCAGGTCTTC.

This chain joins TRBV7-2 and TRBJ2-1; 7 nucleotides line up with TRBD2. Germline V gene sequence: CDR1 SGHTA, CDR2 FQGNSA. This CDR3 region has 15 residues. Unmatched junction bases numbered 13, after V lost 4 bases and J lost 10 bases. CDR3 nucleotides: TGTGCCAGCAGCTCAGCAGCGGGACCCGGGGGGGAGCAGTTCTTC. Translated: CASSSAAGPGGEQFF.

Ten or more counts support this clonotype. This sequence joins TRBV27 and TRBJ2-6; TRBD1 matches at 7 bases. The V gene end was trimmed by 3 bases and the J gene end by 7 bases; junction bases not matched to a gene: 6. Germline V CDR1 and CDR2: MNHEY, SMNVEV (reference sequence). The CDR3 is 15 amino acids. The CDR3 DNA sequence: TGTGCCAGCAGTTTCACAGGGGATGTAGCCAACGTCCTGACTTTC. It codes for CASSFTGDVANVLTF.

Only a few counts were recorded for this clonotype. The genes are TRBV5-1 and TRBJ2-1, with 11 bases that match TRBD2. The junction had 2 bases not matched to a gene; V was cut back by 0 bases and J by 6 bases. This CDR3 contains 15 residues. Germline loops: CDR1 SGHRS, CDR2 YFSETQ. The CDR3 protein is CASSLGLAGFNEQFF. In DNA form, the CDR3 reads TGCGCCAGCAGCTTGGGACTAGCGGGGTTCAATGAGCAGTTCTTC.

The chain is built from TRBV3-1 and TRBJ2-1; D is uncertain. The CDR3 loop spans 15 amino acids. The V and J ends lost 4 bases and 4 bases respectively, with 14 bases between them. Germline lookup yields CDR1 LGHDT and CDR2 YNNKEL (reference sequence). CDR3 DNA sequence: TGTGCCAGCAGCCCGAGGTCGGGTGGGTACAATGAGCAGTTCTTC. As protein: CASSPRSGGYNEQFF.

This clonotype was seen just once. The CDR3 DNA follows: TGTGCCAGCGGAGAAGGGTCTGGAAACACCATATATTTT. This gives the protein CASGEGSGNTIYF. The rearrangement joins TRBV7-9 to TRBJ1-3; no firm D call. Germline loops: CDR1 SEHNR, CDR2 FQNEAQ (reference sequence). V was pared by 8 bases and J by 1 base, with 9 bases between. This CDR3 region has 13 residues.

In regard to this clonotype: Since a much larger clone is just one base distant, this may be a read error. V is TRBV20-1 and J is TRBJ2-5; maybe TRBD2 (5 bases). The CDR3 consists of 11 residues. CDR1 is DFQATT, CDR2 SNEGSKA, per germline (reference sequence). The CDR3 loop is CSARSWETQDF. The DNA of the CDR3 is TGCAGTGCCCGTTCCTGGGAGACCCAGGACTTC.

V gene TRBV29-1 combines with J gene TRBJ1-1; D is unclear. Trimming pared 6 bases from V and 3 bases from J, leaving 11 bases between. The CDR3 loop spans 12 amino acids. Germline lookup yields CDR1 SQVTM and CDR2 ANQGSEA. This chain's CDR3 is CSVREMDTEAFF. CDR3 DNA: TGCAGCGTGCGGGAGATGGACACTGAAGCTTTCTTT.

This chain joins TRBV6-5 and TRBJ1-5; 8 positions agree with TRBD1. The CDR3 is made up of 13 amino acids. Unmatched junction bases numbered 4, after V lost 7 bases and J lost 5 bases. Germline CDR1 reads MNHEY; CDR2 reads SVGAGI. DNA for the CDR3: TGTGCCAGCAAGGGACAGGACGATCAGCCCCAGCATTTT. Amino acids: CASKGQDDQPQHF.